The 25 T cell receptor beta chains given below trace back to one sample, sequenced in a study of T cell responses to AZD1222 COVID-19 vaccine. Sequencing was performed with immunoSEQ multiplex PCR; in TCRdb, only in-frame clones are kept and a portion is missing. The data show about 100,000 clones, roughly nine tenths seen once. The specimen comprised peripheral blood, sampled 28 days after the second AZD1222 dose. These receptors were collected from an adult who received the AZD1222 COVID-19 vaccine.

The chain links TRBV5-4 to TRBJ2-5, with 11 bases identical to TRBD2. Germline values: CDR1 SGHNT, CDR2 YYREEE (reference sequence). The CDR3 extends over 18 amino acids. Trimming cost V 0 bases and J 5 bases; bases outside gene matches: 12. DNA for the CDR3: TGTGCCAGCAGCTTGGCCAAGCTAGCGGGAGGAGGGGGGGAGACCCAGTACTTC. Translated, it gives CASSLAKLAGGGGETQYF.

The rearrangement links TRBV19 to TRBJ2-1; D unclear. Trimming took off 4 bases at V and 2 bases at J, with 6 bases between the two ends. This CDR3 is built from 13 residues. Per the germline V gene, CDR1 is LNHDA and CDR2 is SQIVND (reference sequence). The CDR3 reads CASSRGPYNEQFF. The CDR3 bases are TGTGCCAGTAGTAGAGGACCCTACAATGAGCAGTTCTTC.

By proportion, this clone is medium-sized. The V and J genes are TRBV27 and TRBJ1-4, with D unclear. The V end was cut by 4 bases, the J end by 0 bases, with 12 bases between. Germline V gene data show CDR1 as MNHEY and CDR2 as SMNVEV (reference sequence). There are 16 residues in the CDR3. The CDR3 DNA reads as TGTGCCAGCAGTTCGGTTCCAATCGCAACTAATGAAAAACTGTTTTTT. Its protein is CASSSVPIATNEKLFF.

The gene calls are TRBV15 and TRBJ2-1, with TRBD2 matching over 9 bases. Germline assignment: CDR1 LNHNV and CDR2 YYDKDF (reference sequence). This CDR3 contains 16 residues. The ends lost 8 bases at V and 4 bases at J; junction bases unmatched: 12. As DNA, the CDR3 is TGTGCCACCCGATCCGGAGCGGGAGGCGGGTACAATGAGCAGTTCTTC. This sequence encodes CATRSGAGGGYNEQFF.

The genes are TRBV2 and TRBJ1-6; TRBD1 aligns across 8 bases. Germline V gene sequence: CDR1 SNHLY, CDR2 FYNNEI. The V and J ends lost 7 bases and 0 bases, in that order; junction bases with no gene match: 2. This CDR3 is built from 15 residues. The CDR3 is CASTGQGSYNSPLHF. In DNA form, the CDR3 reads TGTGCCAGCACCGGACAGGGCTCCTATAATTCACCCCTCCACTTT.

The CDR3 sequence: CASSLVSREKLFF. As DNA, the CDR3 is TGTGCCAGCAGCTTAGTCAGTCGGGAAAAACTGTTTTTT. The chain combines TRBV7-2 with TRBJ1-4; D is undetermined. This CDR3 comprises 13 residues. Germline V CDR1 and CDR2: SGHTA, FQGNSA. Trimming stripped 1 base from V and 8 bases from J, with 8 bases between.

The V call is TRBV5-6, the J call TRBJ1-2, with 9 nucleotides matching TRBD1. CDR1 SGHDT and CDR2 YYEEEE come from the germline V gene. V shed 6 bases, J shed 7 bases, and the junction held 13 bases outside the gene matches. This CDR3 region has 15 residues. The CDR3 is CASIQTGTGYGGYTF. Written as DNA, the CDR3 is TGTGCCAGCATCCAGACCGGGACAGGGTATGGTGGCTACACCTTC.

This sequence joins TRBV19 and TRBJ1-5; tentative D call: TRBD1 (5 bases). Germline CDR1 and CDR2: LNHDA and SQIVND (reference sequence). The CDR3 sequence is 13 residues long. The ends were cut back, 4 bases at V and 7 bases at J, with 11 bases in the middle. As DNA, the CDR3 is TGTGCCAGTAGTAGGGCCGGGGGACAGCCCCAGCATTTT. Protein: CASSRAGGQPQHF. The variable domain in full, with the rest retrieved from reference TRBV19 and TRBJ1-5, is DGGITQSPKYLFRKEGQNVTLSCEQNLNHDAMYWYRQDPGQGLRLIYYSQIVNDFQKGDIAEGYSVSREKKESFPLTVTSAQKNPTAFYLCASSRAGGQPQHFGDGTRLSIL.

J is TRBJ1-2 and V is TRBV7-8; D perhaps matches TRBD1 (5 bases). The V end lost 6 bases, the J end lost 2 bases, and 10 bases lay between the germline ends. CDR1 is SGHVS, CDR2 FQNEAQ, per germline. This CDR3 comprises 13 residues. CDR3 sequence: CASSNTGNYGYTF. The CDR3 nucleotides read TGTGCCAGCAGTAATACAGGAAACTATGGCTACACCTTC.

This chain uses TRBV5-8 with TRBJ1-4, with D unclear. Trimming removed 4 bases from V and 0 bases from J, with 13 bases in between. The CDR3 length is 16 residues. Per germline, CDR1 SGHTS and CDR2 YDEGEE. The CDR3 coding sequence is TGTGCCAGCAGCATACTAAGGACGGCAACTAATGAAAAACTGTTTTTT. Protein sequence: CASSILRTATNEKLFF.

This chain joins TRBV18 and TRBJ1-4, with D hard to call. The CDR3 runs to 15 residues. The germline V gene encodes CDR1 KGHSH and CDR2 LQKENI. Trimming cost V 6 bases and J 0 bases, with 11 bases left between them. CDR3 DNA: TGTGCCAGCTCTCTTCAGCCTGCAACTAATGAAAAACTGTTTTTT. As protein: CASSLQPATNEKLFF.

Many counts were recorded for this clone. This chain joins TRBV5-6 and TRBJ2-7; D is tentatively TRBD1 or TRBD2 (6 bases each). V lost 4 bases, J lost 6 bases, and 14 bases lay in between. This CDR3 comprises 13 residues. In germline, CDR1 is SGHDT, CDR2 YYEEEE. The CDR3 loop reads CASSRGGTSEQYF. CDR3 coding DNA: TGTGCCAGCAGCCGAGGGGGGACGAGCGAGCAGTACTTC.

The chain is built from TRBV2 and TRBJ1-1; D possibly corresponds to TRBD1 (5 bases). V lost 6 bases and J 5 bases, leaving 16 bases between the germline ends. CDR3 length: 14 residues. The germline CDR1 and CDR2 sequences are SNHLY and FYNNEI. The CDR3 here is CASRGTRATTEAFF. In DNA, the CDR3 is TGTGCCAGCAGGGGGACCCGAGCTACTACTGAAGCTTTCTTT.

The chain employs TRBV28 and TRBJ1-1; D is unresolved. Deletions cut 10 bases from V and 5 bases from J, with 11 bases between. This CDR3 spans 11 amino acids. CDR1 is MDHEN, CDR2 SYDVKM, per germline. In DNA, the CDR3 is TGTGCCATACTGCGAGGGACTGAAGCTTTCTTT. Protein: CAILRGTEAFF.

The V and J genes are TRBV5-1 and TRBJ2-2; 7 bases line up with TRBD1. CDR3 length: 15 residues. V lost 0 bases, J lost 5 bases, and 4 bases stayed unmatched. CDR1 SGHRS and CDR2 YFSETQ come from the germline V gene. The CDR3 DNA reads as TGCGCCAGCAGCTTGGGACAGGGTGGTACCGGGGAGCTGTTTTTT. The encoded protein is CASSLGQGGTGELFF.

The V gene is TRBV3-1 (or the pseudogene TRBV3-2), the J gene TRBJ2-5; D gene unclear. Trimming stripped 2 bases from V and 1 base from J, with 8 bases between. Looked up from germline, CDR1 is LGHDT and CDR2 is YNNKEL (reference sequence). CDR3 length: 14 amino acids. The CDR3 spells CASSQRSRQETQYF. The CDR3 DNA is TGTGCCAGCAGCCAACGGTCGCGCCAAGAGACCCAGTACTTC.

The CDR3 DNA follows: TGTGCCAGCAGCGTAGACTACCCACTCAATGAGCAGTTCTTC. Amino acids: CASSVDYPLNEQFF. V usage is TRBV9 and J usage is TRBJ2-1; D call uncertain. Germline assignment: CDR1 SGDLS and CDR2 YYNGEE. Trimming pared 0 bases from V and 6 bases from J, leaving 10 bases between. The CDR3 runs 14 residues. The whole variable domain, filled in from reference TRBV9 and TRBJ2-1, reads DSGVTQTPKHLITATGQRVTLRCSPRSGDLSVYWYQQSLDQGLQFLIQYYNGEERAKGNILERFSAQQFPDLHSELNLSSLELGDSALYFCASSVDYPLNEQFFGPGTRLTVL.

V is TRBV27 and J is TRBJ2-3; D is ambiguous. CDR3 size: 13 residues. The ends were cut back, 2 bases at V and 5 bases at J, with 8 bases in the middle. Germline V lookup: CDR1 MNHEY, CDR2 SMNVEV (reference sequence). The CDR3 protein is CASSLEWGDTQYF. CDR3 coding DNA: TGTGCCAGCAGTTTAGAGTGGGGAGATACGCAGTATTTT.

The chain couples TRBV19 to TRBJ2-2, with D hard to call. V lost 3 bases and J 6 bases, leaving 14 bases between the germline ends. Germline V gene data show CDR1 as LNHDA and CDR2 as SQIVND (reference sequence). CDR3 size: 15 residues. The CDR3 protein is CASSMGWGTSGELFF. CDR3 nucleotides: TGTGCCAGTAGTATGGGTTGGGGTACTTCCGGGGAGCTGTTTTTT.

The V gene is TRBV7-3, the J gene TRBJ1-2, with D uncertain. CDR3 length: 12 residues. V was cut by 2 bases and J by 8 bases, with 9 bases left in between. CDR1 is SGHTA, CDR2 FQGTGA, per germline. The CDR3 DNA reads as TGTGCCAGCAGCTTACAGAGAGAAGGCTACACCTTC. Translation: CASSLQREGYTF.

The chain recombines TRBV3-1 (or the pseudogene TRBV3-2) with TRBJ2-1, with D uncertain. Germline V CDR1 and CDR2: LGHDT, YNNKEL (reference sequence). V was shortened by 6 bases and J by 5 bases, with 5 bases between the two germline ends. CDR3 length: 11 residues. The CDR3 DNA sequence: TGTGCCAGCAGGCGTAACAATGAGCAGTTCTTC. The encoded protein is CASRRNNEQFF.

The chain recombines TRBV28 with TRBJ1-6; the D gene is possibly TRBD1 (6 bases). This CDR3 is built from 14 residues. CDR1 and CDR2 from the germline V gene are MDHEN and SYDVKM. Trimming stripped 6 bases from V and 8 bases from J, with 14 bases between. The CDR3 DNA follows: TGTGCCAGCAGGAACCGACAGGAGCATTCACCCCTCCACTTT. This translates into CASRNRQEHSPLHF. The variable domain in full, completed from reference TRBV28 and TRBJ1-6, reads DVKVTQSSRYLVKRTGEKVFLECVQDMDHENMFWYRQDPGLGLRLIYFSYDVKMKEKGDIPEGYSVSREKKERFSLILESASTNQTSMYLCASRNRQEHSPLHFGNGTRLTVT.

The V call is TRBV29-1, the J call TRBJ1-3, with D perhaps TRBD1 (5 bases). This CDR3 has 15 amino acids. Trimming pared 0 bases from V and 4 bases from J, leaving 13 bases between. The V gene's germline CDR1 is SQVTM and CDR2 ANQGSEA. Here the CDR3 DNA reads TGCAGCGTTGAAGACCTCCGGGACGGGGGAAACACCATATATTTT. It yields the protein CSVEDLRDGGNTIYF. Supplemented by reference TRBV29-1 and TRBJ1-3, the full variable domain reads SAVISQKPSRDICQRGTSLTIQCQVDSQVTMMFWYRQQPGQSLTLIATANQGSEATYESGFVIDKFPISRPNLTFSTLTVSNMSPEDSSIYLCSVEDLRDGGNTIYFGEGSWLTVV.

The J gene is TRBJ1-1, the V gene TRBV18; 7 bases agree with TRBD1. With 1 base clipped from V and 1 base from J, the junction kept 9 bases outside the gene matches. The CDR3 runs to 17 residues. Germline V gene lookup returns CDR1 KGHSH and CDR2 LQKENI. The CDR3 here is CASSPQGGGLKNTEAFF. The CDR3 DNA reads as TGTGCCAGCTCACCACAAGGGGGCGGGTTGAAGAACACTGAAGCTTTCTTT. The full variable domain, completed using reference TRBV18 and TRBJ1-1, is NAGVMQNPRHLVRRRGQEARLRCSPMKGHSHVYWYRQLPEEGLKFMVYLQKENIIDESGMPKERFSAEFPKEGPSILRIQQVVRGDSAAYFCASSPQGGGLKNTEAFFGQGTRLTVV.

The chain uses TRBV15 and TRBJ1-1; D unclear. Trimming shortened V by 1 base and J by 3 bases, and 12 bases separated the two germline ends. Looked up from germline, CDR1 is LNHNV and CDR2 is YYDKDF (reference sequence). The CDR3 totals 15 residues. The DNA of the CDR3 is TGTGCCACCAGCAGAGGGCGGGGAGGTTACACTGAAGCTTTCTTT. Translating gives CATSRGRGGYTEAFF. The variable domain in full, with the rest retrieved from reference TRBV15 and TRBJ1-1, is DAMVIQNPRYQVTQFGKPVTLSCSQTLNHNVMYWYQQKSSQAPKLLFHYYDKDFNNEADTPDNFQSRRPNTSFCFLDIRSPGLGDTAMYLCATSRGRGGYTEAFFGQGTRLTVV.